These T cell receptor beta chains were read from a single sample in a study of cytomegalovirus exposure and HLA in healthy donors. TCRdb keeps only in-frame clones here, not all; method: immunoSEQ multiplex PCR. The table has around 120,000 clones, roughly 85% seen once. Sequenced: PBMCs. Every receptor here comes from a woman between 40 and 50 years old in good health and CMV-seronegative. The CDR3 runs from the conserved cysteine through the conserved F or W. The D gene is left open where the match is weak. Only part of the rows carry a size: once, few, many, or a class if the clone is expanded.

D	length	V	J	size	DNA	CDR3
TRBD2	14	TRBV6-4	TRBJ2-3	few	TGTGCCAGCAGTGAACGGGGGGACACAGATACGCAGTATTTT	CASSERGDTDTQYF
TRBD1	13	TRBV5-6	TRBJ1-1	NA	TGTGCCAGCAGCTTGGGGACAGGGGGGGAAGCTTTCTTT	CASSLGTGGEAFF
TRBD1	14	TRBV5-6	TRBJ1-1	once	TGTGCCAGCAGCTTGGGACAGGGGAGGGCTGAAGCTTTCTTT	CASSLGQGRAEAFF
NA	12	TRBV7-9	TRBJ2-2	once	TGTGCCAGCAGCCCTGTTACCGGGGAGCTGTTTTTT	CASSPVTGELFF
NA	16	TRBV4-1	TRBJ2-7	few	TGCGCCAGCAGCCTCTCTGTGTCGGGGGGCACCTACGAGCAGTACTTC	CASSLSVSGGTYEQYF
TRBD1	14	TRBV6-6	TRBJ2-2	NA	TGTGCCAACAGTTCGGGACAGGTCGCCGGGGAGCTGTTTTTT	CANSSGQVAGELFF
NA	16	TRBV28	TRBJ1-1	NA	TGTGCCAGCAGTTTAGGGGCCCTCTTCGGGAACACTGAAGCTTTCTTT	CASSLGALFGNTEAFF
TRBD1	15	TRBV19	TRBJ2-2	NA	TGTGCCAGTATGTGGGGACAGGGGAACACCGGGGAGCTGTTTTTT	CASMWGQGNTGELFF
TRBD1	17	TRBV7-9	TRBJ2-3	NA	TGTTCCAGCAGCTTTTCCCCGGACAGGGCTGGCACAGATACGCAGTATTTT	CSSSFSPDRAGTDTQYF
TRBD2	13	TRBV29-1	TRBJ2-7	NA	TGCAGCGTCCGGATAGCGGGAGATGCATCTGGGTACTTC	CSVRIAGDASGYF
NA	15	TRBV27	TRBJ2-7	NA	TGTGCCAGCAGTTACCGCAGGACGCTTGACTACGAGCAGTACTTC	CASSYRRTLDYEQYF
TRBD1	15	TRBV6-5	TRBJ1-5	once	TGTGCCAGCAGTCCACTCCGACAGGGGAATCAGCCCCAGCATTTT	CASSPLRQGNQPQHF
TRBD1	16	TRBV9	TRBJ2-2	NA	TGTGCCAGCAGCACGCAGCGGCAGGACAGGAGTGGGGAGCTGTTTTTT	CASSTQRQDRSGELFF
NA	14	TRBV5-1	TRBJ2-5	NA	TGCGCCAGCAAAGTGGGCAGTTCCCGAGAGACCCAGTACTTC	CASKVGSSRETQYF
TRBD2	14	TRBV11-2	TRBJ2-1	NA	TGTGCCAGCAGCTTTGGCGGGAGATCAAATGAGCAGTTCTTC	CASSFGGRSNEQFF
NA	13	TRBV6-5	TRBJ1-1	NA	TGTGCCAGCAAACAGTGGAGGTACACTGAAGCTTTCTTT	CASKQWRYTEAFF
NA	12	TRBV5-1	TRBJ2-7	NA	TGCGCCAGCAGCTCCCAGGGGAACGAGCAGTACTTC	CASSSQGNEQYF
NA	14	TRBV6-1	TRBJ1-1	NA	TGTGCCAGCAGTGGAGCAGGAGGTGTCACCGAAGCTTTCTTT	CASSGAGGVTEAFF
NA	13	TRBV5-4	TRBJ2-2	NA	TGTGCCAGCAGCTTGTGGGGGCCCGGGGAGCTGTTTTTT	CASSLWGPGELFF
NA	15	TRBV11-2	TRBJ2-7	once	TGTGCCAGCGGACCTCGGACAGCTCAATACTACGAGCAGTACTTC	CASGPRTAQYYEQYF
TRBD1	16	TRBV5-4	TRBJ2-7	NA	TGTGCCAGCAGCTTAGACTCCGGGACAGGGGCCTGGGAGCAGTACTTC	CASSLDSGTGAWEQYF
NA	16	TRBV7-2	TRBJ2-1	few	TGTGCCAGCAGCTTAGCGGCGGGGGCGGGCTACAATGAGCAGTTCTTC	CASSLAAGAGYNEQFF
TRBD1	14	TRBV28	TRBJ2-1	NA	TGTGCCAGCAGTTCCCAGGGGGCAGGGGATGAGCAGTTCTTC	CASSSQGAGDEQFF
TRBD1	14	TRBV19	TRBJ1-5	NA	TGTGCCAGTAGTATGTCAGGGGGCGGTCAGCCCCAGCATTTT	CASSMSGGGQPQHF
NA	15	TRBV27	TRBJ1-1	NA	TGTGCCAGCAGTTTATATCTAGGGACTAACACTGAAGCTTTCTTT	CASSLYLGTNTEAFF
TRBD1	14	TRBV7-2	TRBJ1-5	NA	TGTGCCAGCAGCCCGGGACAGAAAAACCAGCCCCAGCATTTT	CASSPGQKNQPQHF
NA	11	TRBV7-2	TRBJ1-3	few	TGTGCCAGCAGCTCCGGTCTCACCATATATTTT	CASSSGLTIYF
NA	14	TRBV9	TRBJ2-7	NA	TGTGCCAGCAGCGTAGCAGCGGAGCCCTACGAGCAGTACTTC	CASSVAAEPYEQYF
TRBD1	12	TRBV2	TRBJ1-2	NA	TGTGCCAGCAGCACAGGGGGAGGGGGCTACACCTTC	CASSTGGGGYTF
TRBD2	16	TRBV15	TRBJ2-4	once	TGTGCCACCTCCCATAGCGGGAGTTGGGCCAAAAACATTCAGTACTTC	CATSHSGSWAKNIQYF
TRBD1	14	TRBV5-1	TRBJ1-1	once	TGCGCCAGCAGCAGGGGACAGGAGAACACTGAAGCTTTCTTT	CASSRGQENTEAFF
NA	13	TRBV11-2	TRBJ2-7	NA	TGTGCCAGCAAGATGAGCGGGTACTACGAGCAGTACTTC	CASKMSGYYEQYF
NA	13	TRBV30	TRBJ2-7	NA	TGTGCCTGGAGTGCCACAGTCTCCTACGAGCAGTACTTC	CAWSATVSYEQYF
NA	13	TRBV29-1	TRBJ1-2	NA	TGCAGCGTTGGGACAGTCAGCGACTATGGCTACACCTTC	CSVGTVSDYGYTF
TRBD1	15	TRBV28	TRBJ1-5	NA	TGTGCCAGCAGGGGACAGGGAGGGTTCAATCAGCCCCAGCATTTT	CASRGQGGFNQPQHF
TRBD1	15	TRBV7-2	TRBJ2-3	NA	TGTGCCAGCAGCTTGGGACAGGGGAGGACAGATACGCAGTATTTT	CASSLGQGRTDTQYF
TRBD1	15	TRBV5-6	TRBJ2-1	NA	TGTGCCAGCAGCTTGAAGGGACAGGGCTCGTATGAGCAGTTCTTC	CASSLKGQGSYEQFF
TRBD1	15	TRBV5-1	TRBJ2-7	NA	TGCGCCAGCAGCCCACTCGACAGGGTGTCCTACGAGCAGTACTTC	CASSPLDRVSYEQYF
NA	11	TRBV2	TRBJ2-7	once	TGTGCCAGCAGTGGTTACTACGAGCAGTACTTC	CASSGYYEQYF
TRBD2	15	TRBV19	TRBJ2-3	NA	TGTGCCAGTATCCCGCGGGAGGGCCGAGCAGATACGCAGTATTTT	CASIPREGRADTQYF
NA	15	TRBV28	TRBJ2-7	NA	TGTGCCAGCAGTTCTATCAAGGGACTTTCCTTGGTGCAGTACTTC	CASSSIKGLSLVQYF
TRBD2	15	TRBV5-4	TRBJ2-5	NA	TGTGCCAGCAACAAACGGACTAGCGCTCAAGAGACCCAGTACTTC	CASNKRTSAQETQYF
NA	16	TRBV4-3	TRBJ1-3	once	TGCGCCAGCAGCCAAGAGTGGGGGGGCGTTGGAAACACCATATATTTT	CASSQEWGGVGNTIYF
NA	13	TRBV27	TRBJ1-5	NA	TGTGCCAGCAGCGGACCGGGAGGTCAGCCCCAGCATTTT	CASSGPGGQPQHF
TRBD1	16	TRBV4-2	TRBJ1-2	NA	TGTGCCAGCAGCCAAGAGAGAGGACAGGGGGACTATGGCTACACCTTC	CASSQERGQGDYGYTF
TRBD1	14	TRBV7-8	TRBJ2-7	NA	TGTGCCAGCAGCGAGGACAGGACTTCCTACGAGCAGTACTTC	CASSEDRTSYEQYF
NA	16	TRBV7-8	TRBJ2-7	NA	TGTGCCAGCAGCTTAGGAGTAGCGCGGTCCCTCTACGAGCAGTACTTC	CASSLGVARSLYEQYF
TRBD1	15	TRBV28	TRBJ1-1	NA	TGTGCCAGCAGTTTGAGGACAGGGTACAACACTGAAGCTTTCTTT	CASSLRTGYNTEAFF
TRBD1	17	TRBV11-2	TRBJ1-3	NA	TGTGCCAGCAGCTCTCGACAGGGGGCGGACATTCGGAACACCATATATTTT	CASSSRQGADIRNTIYF
TRBD1	16	TRBV25-1	TRBJ2-5	NA	TGTGCCAGCAGTGAATTAGGGGACAGAACCCAAGAGACCCAGTACTTC	CASSELGDRTQETQYF
TRBD2	16	TRBV11-2	TRBJ2-1	NA	TGTGCCAGCAGCTTAAGTATCGCGGGGGGGCGCAATGAGCAGTTCTTC	CASSLSIAGGRNEQFF
TRBD2	17	TRBV27	TRBJ2-3	NA	TGTGCCAGCAGACATCGGACTAGCTCCCGGTGGGGAGATACGCAGTATTTT	CASRHRTSSRWGDTQYF